The 31 T cell receptor beta chains in this list originate from one sample, sequenced in a study of cytomegalovirus exposure and HLA in healthy donors (dated by TCRdb to 2015 to 2018). The library was generated by the immunoSEQ multiplex PCR assay. The multiplex PCR relied on a mix of 60 forward primers for TCR Vbeta segments and 13 reverse primers for TCR Jbeta segments. As stored in TCRdb, this immuneACCESS dataset retains in-frame rearrangements with V and J assigned. A fraction of the clones does not appear; measured against another copy, unresolved V genes explain less than half of the discrepancy, and the remainder lacks a known reason. The sample table contains 180,000 or so clones; only one count was recorded for 77% of them. The ten most abundant clones make up over 3% of the sample. Sequenced material: PBMCs. These receptors came from a female donor in good health and CMV-seronegative.

This chain uses TRBV7-2 with TRBJ2-3, with 11 bases that match TRBD2. CDR3 length: 16 amino acids. With V trimmed by 4 bases and J by 2 bases, 5 bases remained unmatched. The germline V gene has CDR1 SGHTA and CDR2 FQGNSA. The CDR3 coding sequence is TGTGCCAGCAGCTCGCGGACTAGCGGGTTCACAGATACGCAGTATTTT. Protein sequence: CASSSRTSGFTDTQYF.

This clone was seen only once. V and J are TRBV5-6 and TRBJ1-3; no definite D call. Germline V gene data show CDR1 as SGHDT and CDR2 as YYEEEE. Trimming pared 3 bases from V and 0 bases from J, leaving 19 bases between. CDR3 length equals 18 residues. This CDR3 reads CASSSGISRMYSGNTIYF. The CDR3 DNA follows: TGTGCCAGCAGCTCCGGGATTAGTCGCATGTACTCTGGAAACACCATATATTTT.

The chain couples TRBV28 to TRBJ2-5; D perhaps matches TRBD1 (5 bases). Germline lookup yields CDR1 MDHEN and CDR2 SYDVKM. The CDR3 has 13 residues. The V end was cut by 10 bases, the J end by 2 bases, with 14 bases between. The CDR3 loop reads CATESRAQETQYF. The DNA of the CDR3 is TGTGCCACTGAGTCCAGGGCACAAGAGACCCAGTACTTC.

The chain employs TRBV29-1 and TRBJ2-1, with 7 positions matching TRBD2. Unmatched junction bases numbered 8, after V lost 2 bases and J lost 10 bases. The germline gives CDR1 SQVTM, CDR2 ANQGSEA. This CDR3 spans 13 amino acids. The CDR3 loop reads CSVENDLAAEQFF. The CDR3 nucleotides read TGCAGCGTTGAAAACGACCTAGCGGCAGAGCAGTTCTTC.

This chain links TRBV7-6 with TRBJ2-2, with a weak D call TRBD1 (5 bases). Germline V gene data show CDR1 as SGHVS and CDR2 as FNYEAQ. CDR3 length equals 15 residues. V gave up 1 base and J gave up 1 base, with 7 bases separating them. The CDR3 spells CASSLGQLNTGELFF. Here the CDR3 DNA reads TGTGCCAGCAGCTTAGGACAGTTGAACACCGGGGAGCTGTTTTTT.

The CDR3 region is CASSESIGGRGNEQFF. CDR3 bases: TGCGCCAGCAGTGAGTCGATAGGCGGGAGGGGCAATGAGCAGTTCTTC. J is TRBJ2-1 and V is TRBV10-1; 9 nucleotides match TRBD2. V trimming: 0 bases; J trimming: 6 bases; junction bases outside the gene matches: 6. The germline V gene encodes CDR1 WNHNN and CDR2 SYGVQD (reference sequence). This CDR3 comprises 16 residues.

This clone was observed a handful of times. The gene calls are TRBV7-8 and TRBJ2-3; TRBD2 aligns across 9 bases. Germline trimming cut 5 bases from V and 4 bases from J; bases unmatched to any gene: 4. In germline, CDR1 is SGHVS, CDR2 FQNEAQ. The CDR3 has 14 residues. CDR3 loop: CASSPSGRSDTQYF. The CDR3 DNA is TGTGCCAGCAGCCCAAGCGGGAGGTCAGATACGCAGTATTTT.

The chain carries TRBV2 and TRBJ1-2; TRBD1 aligns across 7 bases. Per the germline V gene, CDR1 is SNHLY and CDR2 is FYNNEI. J lost 6 bases, V lost 7 bases, and 5 bases had no gene match. This CDR3 is built from 12 residues. The CDR3 loop reads CASTTGVDGYTF. The DNA for the CDR3 is TGTGCCAGCACCACAGGGGTGGATGGCTACACCTTC.

CDR3: CAWMAGGRYEQYF. For the CDR3, the DNA is TGTGCCTGGATGGCGGGGGGGAGGTACGAGCAGTACTTC. V and J are TRBV30 and TRBJ2-7; 9 nucleotides align to TRBD2. Germline CDR1 reads GTSNPN; CDR2 reads SVGIG (reference sequence). This CDR3 is built from 13 residues. The trim removed 4 bases at V and 4 bases at J, leaving 5 bases unmatched. Filled out from reference TRBV30 and TRBJ2-7, the complete variable domain reads SQTIHQWPATLVQPVGSPLSLECTVEGTSNPNLYWYRQAAGRGLQLLFYSVGIGQISSEVPQNLSASRPQDRQFILSSKKLLLSDSGFYLCAWMAGGRYEQYFGPGTRLTVT.

The gene calls are TRBV27 and TRBJ2-3; weak D call: TRBD2 (6 bases). The V and J ends lost 7 bases and 2 bases respectively, with 16 bases between them. Germline V lookup: CDR1 MNHEY, CDR2 SMNVEV (reference sequence). CDR3 size: 15 residues. This chain's CDR3 is CASTPGTYTTDTQYF. As DNA, the CDR3 is TGTGCCAGCACCCCCGGGACTTACACCACAGATACGCAGTATTTT.

There are a few counts of this clone. The chain couples TRBV15 to TRBJ1-2; D perhaps matches TRBD1 (6 bases). Germline-derived CDR1 and CDR2 are LNHNV and YYDKDF (reference sequence). V lost 5 bases and J lost 2, with 21 bases in between. This CDR3 is 17 amino acids long. CDR3 sequence: CATSGRPGVGANYGYTF. For the CDR3, the DNA is TGTGCCACCAGCGGCCGCCCGGGCGTGGGGGCGAACTATGGCTACACCTTC.

The chain couples TRBV9 to TRBJ1-1; perhaps TRBD1 as D (5 bases). This CDR3 has 13 residues. Trimming cost V 1 base and J 10 bases, with 14 bases left between them. Germline V gene data show CDR1 as SGDLS and CDR2 as YYNGEE. The CDR3 nucleotides are TGTGCCAGCAGCGTAAGCTGGGATGGGGCAGCTTTCTTT. Its protein is CASSVSWDGAAFF.

This clone has just one count. The rearrangement links TRBV5-1 to TRBJ2-5, with D possibly TRBD2 on 6 matching bases. The germline CDR1 and CDR2 sequences are SGHRS and YFSETQ. The CDR3 is made up of 14 amino acids. The V and J ends lost 4 bases and 2 bases respectively, with 12 bases between them. The CDR3 reads CASSPGGGQETQYF. DNA for the CDR3: TGCGCCAGCAGCCCCGGGGGAGGACAAGAGACCCAGTACTTC.

The rearrangement links TRBV4-1 to TRBJ2-3, with a weak D call TRBD1 (6 bases). Trimming took 1 base from V and 3 from J, leaving 20 bases between them. The V gene's germline CDR1 is MGHRA and CDR2 YSYEKL. CDR3 length: 18 residues. The CDR3 nucleotides read TGCGCCAGCAGCCAAGCAGCAGGGGCCGCCGGCGGTACAGATACGCAGTATTTT. As protein: CASSQAAGAAGGTDTQYF.

The rearrangement joins TRBV7-9 to TRBJ2-5, with 7 bases identical to TRBD1. Germline values: CDR1 SEHNR, CDR2 FQNEAQ (reference sequence). The V and J ends lost 4 bases and 0 bases, in that order; junction bases with no gene match: 8. This CDR3 is 16 amino acids long. CDR3: CASSSPTGIYQETQYF. Here the CDR3 DNA reads TGTGCCAGCAGCTCCCCGACAGGGATATACCAAGAGACCCAGTACTTC.

The chain recombines TRBV7-6 with TRBJ1-2, with D uncertain. Germline CDR1 and CDR2: SGHVS and FNYEAQ. The CDR3 runs 14 residues. Trimming removed 0 bases from V and 7 bases from J, with 12 bases in between. In nucleotides, the CDR3 is TGTGCCAGCAGCTTAGCGAGAGGAGAAAGTGGCTACACCTTC. Translated: CASSLARGESGYTF.

This clone appeared a single time. The genes are TRBV9 and TRBJ2-2, with 10 bases identical to TRBD1. Germline-derived CDR1 and CDR2 are SGDLS and YYNGEE. V gave up 3 bases and J gave up 6 bases; unmatched junction bases: 20. The CDR3 length is 20 residues. The CDR3 DNA sequence: TGTGCCAGCAGCGCGTCCCCCCAGACAGGGGGCCCCCCTGTGTCCGGGGAGCTGTTTTTT. This translates into CASSASPQTGGPPVSGELFF.

V and J are TRBV18 and TRBJ1-4; 9 bases agree with TRBD1. The ends lost 0 bases at V and 8 bases at J; junction bases unmatched: 4. Germline V gene lookup returns CDR1 KGHSH and CDR2 LQKENI. There are 15 residues in the CDR3. The chain's CDR3 is CASSPPGTGREKLFF. The CDR3 nucleotides read TGTGCCAGCTCACCACCCGGGACAGGGCGGGAAAAACTGTTTTTT.

This clone was counted between two and nine times. CDR3 residues: CASSQLRDSGTEAFF. The CDR3 coding sequence is TGCGCCAGCAGCCAGCTCCGGGACAGTGGAACTGAAGCTTTCTTT. The chain recombines TRBV4-1 with TRBJ1-1; the match to TRBD1 covers 7 bases. V was clipped by 3 bases and J by 5 bases; unmatched bases: 9. This CDR3 spans 15 amino acids. CDR1 is MGHRA and CDR2 is YSYEKL in the germline V gene.

This clone was counted only a few times. V is TRBV27 and J is TRBJ2-2, with D maybe TRBD2 (6 bases). Germline V gene sequence: CDR1 MNHEY, CDR2 SMNVEV (reference sequence). V lost 5 bases, J lost 2 bases, and 15 bases lay in between. There are 16 residues in the CDR3. CDR3 sequence: CASSPLAGYNTGELFF. The CDR3 bases are TGTGCCAGCAGTCCCCTTGCGGGGTACAACACCGGGGAGCTGTTTTTT.

This rearrangement joins TRBV11-2 to TRBJ1-1; D gene unclear. Germline V gives CDR1 SGHAT, CDR2 FQNNGV. Trimming took 0 bases from V and 0 from J, leaving 2 bases between them. The CDR3 is made up of 13 amino acids. The CDR3 loop is CASSLDMNTEAFF. The CDR3 coding sequence is TGTGCCAGCAGCTTAGACATGAACACTGAAGCTTTCTTT.

The table lists this clone with a few counts. V and J are TRBV11-2 and TRBJ1-2; D call uncertain. Germline lookup yields CDR1 SGHAT and CDR2 FQNNGV. The CDR3 totals 17 residues. Trimming removed 2 bases at V and 2 bases at J, with 18 bases between. CDR3 DNA sequence: TGTGCCAGCAGCTTATACCCTGACGGGAGGAACAACTATGGCTACACCTTC. It encodes CASSLYPDGRNNYGYTF.

The chain uses TRBV7-8 and TRBJ2-5, with D uncertain. CDR3 length equals 14 residues. The V end was cut by 5 bases, the J end by 3 bases, with 13 bases between. Germline V gene lookup returns CDR1 SGHVS and CDR2 FQNEAQ. CDR3: CASSMYSTKETQYF. The CDR3, as DNA: TGTGCCAGCAGCATGTACAGTACCAAAGAGACCCAGTACTTC.

In its sample, this clone was seen a few times. The gene calls are TRBV7-2 and TRBJ1-1; D gene ambiguous. V gave up 5 bases and J gave up 1 base, with 14 bases separating them. The CDR3 has 15 amino acids. The V gene's germline CDR1 is SGHTA and CDR2 FQGNSA. The CDR3 reads CASSRRTGKNTEAFF. The CDR3 bases are TGTGCCAGCAGCCGTAGGACGGGGAAGAACACTGAAGCTTTCTTT. The whole variable domain, filled in from reference TRBV7-2 and TRBJ1-1, reads GAGVSQSPSNKVTEKGKDVELRCDPISGHTALYWYRQSLGQGLEFLIYFQGNSAPDKSGLPSDRFSAERTGGSVSTLTIQRTQQEDSAVYLCASSRRTGKNTEAFFGQGTRLTVV.

To note about this clone: The junction shows a germline mismatch at one end, possibly a read error. The J gene is TRBJ1-5, the V gene TRBV15; D is uncertain. The CDR3 spans 12 residues. The germline CDR1 and CDR2 sequences are LNHNV and YYDKDF (reference sequence). In DNA form, the CDR3 reads TGTGCCACCGGCAGCTATAATCAGCCCCAGCATTTT. Amino acid sequence: CATGSYNQPQHF.

This chain links TRBV9 with TRBJ1-1; D call uncertain. V dropped 4 bases and J dropped 0 bases, with 10 bases sitting between them. Germline-derived CDR1 and CDR2 are SGDLS and YYNGEE. The CDR3 has 14 residues. CDR3 sequence (DNA): TGTGCCAGCAGCCCCGAGAGCCTGAACACTGAAGCTTTCTTT. This sequence encodes CASSPESLNTEAFF.

V usage is TRBV15 and J usage is TRBJ2-6; TRBD2 matches at 11 bases. The germline CDR1 and CDR2 sequences are LNHNV and YYDKDF (reference sequence). This CDR3 has 23 amino acids. Trimming cost V 3 bases and J 0 bases; bases outside gene matches: 19. The CDR3 DNA reads as TGTGCCACCAGCAGTGGGGAACTAGCGGGAGTCATCCCGTATGGCTCTGGGGCCAACGTCCTGACTTTC. It codes for CATSSGELAGVIPYGSGANVLTF.

V usage is TRBV9 and J usage is TRBJ2-7; D gene unclear. The ends were cut back, 0 bases at V and 0 bases at J, with 10 bases in the middle. CDR1 is SGDLS, CDR2 YYNGEE, per germline. The CDR3 extends over 15 amino acids. The CDR3 reads CASSVVGESSYEQYF. CDR3 nucleotide sequence: TGTGCCAGCAGCGTAGTTGGTGAGAGCTCCTACGAGCAGTACTTC.

V and J are TRBV6-5 and TRBJ1-5; 7 positions agree with TRBD1. This CDR3 region has 14 residues. Trimming took 3 bases from V and 7 from J; bases not matched to a gene: 6. Looked up from germline, CDR1 is MNHEY and CDR2 is SVGAGI. The CDR3 DNA is TGTGCCAGCAGTTATGACAGGGTGGACCAGCCCCAGCATTTT. Protein: CASSYDRVDQPQHF.

The chain couples TRBV9 to TRBJ1-1; D not resolved. Germline V CDR1 and CDR2: SGDLS, YYNGEE. This CDR3 region has 14 residues. Trimming cost V 3 bases and J 1 base, with 10 bases left between them. The chain's CDR3 is CASSEMTSNTEAFF. The CDR3 coding sequence is TGTGCCAGCAGCGAGATGACTTCGAACACTGAAGCTTTCTTT.

This clone was seen only once. The chain is built from TRBV18 and TRBJ1-6, with 9 bases lining up with TRBD1. This CDR3 contains 17 residues. J was trimmed by 6 bases and V by 6 bases; bases with no gene match: 12. Germline CDR1 reads KGHSH; CDR2 reads LQKENI. DNA of the CDR3: TGTGCCAGCTCCCAAGTACGGGGACAGGGATCTAATTCACCCCTCCACTTT. This translates into CASSQVRGQGSNSPLHF. Supplemented by reference TRBV18 and TRBJ1-6, the full variable domain reads NAGVMQNPRHLVRRRGQEARLRCSPMKGHSHVYWYRQLPEEGLKFMVYLQKENIIDESGMPKERFSAEFPKEGPSILRIQQVVRGDSAAYFCASSQVRGQGSNSPLHFGNGTRLTVT.